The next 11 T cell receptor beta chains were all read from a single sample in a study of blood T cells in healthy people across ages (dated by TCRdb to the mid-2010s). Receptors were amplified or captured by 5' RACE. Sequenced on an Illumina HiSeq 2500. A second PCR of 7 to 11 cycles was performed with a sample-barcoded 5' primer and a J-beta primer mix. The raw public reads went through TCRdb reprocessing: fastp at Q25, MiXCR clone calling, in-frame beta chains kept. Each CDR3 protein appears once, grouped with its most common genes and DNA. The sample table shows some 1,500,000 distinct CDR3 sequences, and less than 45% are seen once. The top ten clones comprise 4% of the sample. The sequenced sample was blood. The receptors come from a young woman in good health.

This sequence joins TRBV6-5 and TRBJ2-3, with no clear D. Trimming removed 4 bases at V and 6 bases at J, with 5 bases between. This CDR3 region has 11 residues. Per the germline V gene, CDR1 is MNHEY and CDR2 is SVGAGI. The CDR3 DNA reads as TGTGCCAGCAGTTCCTATGATACGCAGTATTTT. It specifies CASSSYDTQYF.

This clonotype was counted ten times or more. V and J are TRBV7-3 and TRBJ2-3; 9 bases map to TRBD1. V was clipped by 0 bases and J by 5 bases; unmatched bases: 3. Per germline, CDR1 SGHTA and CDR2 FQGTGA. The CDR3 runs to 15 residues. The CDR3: CASSLTPGQGDTQYF. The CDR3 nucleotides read TGTGCCAGCAGCTTAACGCCGGGACAGGGAGATACGCAGTATTTT.

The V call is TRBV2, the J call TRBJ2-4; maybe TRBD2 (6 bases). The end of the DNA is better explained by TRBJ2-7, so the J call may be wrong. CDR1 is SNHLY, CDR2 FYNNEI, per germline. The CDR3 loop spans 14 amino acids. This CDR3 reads CASSAEGAAYEQYF. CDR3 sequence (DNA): TGTGCCAGCAGTGCGGAGGGTGCCGCCTACGAGCAGTACTTC.

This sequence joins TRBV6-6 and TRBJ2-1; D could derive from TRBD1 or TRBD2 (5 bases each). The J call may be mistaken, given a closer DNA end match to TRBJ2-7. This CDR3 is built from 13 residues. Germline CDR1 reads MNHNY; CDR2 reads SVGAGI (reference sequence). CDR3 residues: CATLLDSYNEQYF. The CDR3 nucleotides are TGTGCCACCCTACTAGACAGCTACAATGAGCAGTACTTC.

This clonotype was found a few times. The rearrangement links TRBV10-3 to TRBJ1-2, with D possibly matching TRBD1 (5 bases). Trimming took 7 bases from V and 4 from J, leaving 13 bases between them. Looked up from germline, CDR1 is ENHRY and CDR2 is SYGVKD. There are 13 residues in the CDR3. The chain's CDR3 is CAITPGQFYGYTF. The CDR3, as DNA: TGTGCCATCACGCCAGGACAATTCTATGGCTACACCTTC.

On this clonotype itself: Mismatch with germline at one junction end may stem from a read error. DNA of the CDR3: TGTGCCAACAGTTTGGCAGGACAGAATCAGCCCCAGCATTTT. Protein: CANSLAGQNQPQHF. The chain joins TRBV27 to TRBJ1-5; maybe TRBD1 (6 bases). Looked up from germline, CDR1 is MNHEY and CDR2 is SMNVEV (reference sequence). This CDR3 is built from 14 residues.

The CDR3 reads CASSQGWAGAPTDTQYF. CDR3 coding DNA: TGCGCCAGCAGCCAAGGATGGGCAGGCGCCCCGACAGATACGCAGTATTTT. The chain links TRBV4-3 to TRBJ2-3; D not certain. With 1 base removed from V and 3 bases from J, the gap between germline ends came to 17 bases. Per germline, CDR1 LGHNA and CDR2 YSLEER. The CDR3 spans 17 residues.

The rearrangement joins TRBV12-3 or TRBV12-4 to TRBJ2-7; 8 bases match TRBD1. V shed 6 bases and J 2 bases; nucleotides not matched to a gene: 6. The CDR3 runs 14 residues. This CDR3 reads CASSRGQGTYEQYF. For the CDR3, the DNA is TGTGCCAGCAGCCGCGGACAGGGTACCTACGAGCAGTACTTC.

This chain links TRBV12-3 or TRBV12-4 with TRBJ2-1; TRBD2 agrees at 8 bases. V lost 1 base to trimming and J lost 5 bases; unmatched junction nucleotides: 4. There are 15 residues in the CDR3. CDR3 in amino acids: CASSLGGRTNNEQFF. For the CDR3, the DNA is TGTGCCAGCAGTTTAGGCGGGAGGACGAACAATGAGCAGTTCTTC.

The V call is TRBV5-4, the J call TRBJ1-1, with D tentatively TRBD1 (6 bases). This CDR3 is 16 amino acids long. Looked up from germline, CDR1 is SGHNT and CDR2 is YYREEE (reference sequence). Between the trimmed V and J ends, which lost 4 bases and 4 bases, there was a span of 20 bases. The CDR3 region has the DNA TGTGCCAGCAGCCTAGTCCAGGGGCTGGGGAGCACTGAAGCTTTCTTT. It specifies CASSLVQGLGSTEAFF.

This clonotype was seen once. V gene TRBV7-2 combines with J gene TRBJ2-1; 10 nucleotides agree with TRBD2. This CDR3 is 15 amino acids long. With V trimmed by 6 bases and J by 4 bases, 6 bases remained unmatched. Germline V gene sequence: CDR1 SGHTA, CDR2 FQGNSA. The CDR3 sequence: CASRPSGRSYNEQFF. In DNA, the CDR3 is TGTGCCAGCAGACCTAGCGGGAGATCTTACAATGAGCAGTTCTTC.